The present T cell receptor beta chain was sequenced within a study of spatial heterogeneity in lung cancer. Time point reported: sample taken at primary tumor resection. Donors were 55 to 75 untreated early-stage non-small cell lung cancer patients. The CDR3 length is 13 residues. The V and J ends lost 2 bases and 7 bases respectively, with 12 bases between them. Germline CDR1 reads SGHNT; CDR2 reads YYREEE (reference sequence). TCRdb analysed the 5' RACE reads with MiXCR anew, one entry per CDR3 protein. The sample has over a thousand distinct CDR3 sequences; just over 7% are singletons. This clonotype is classed as medium-sized.

The source was normal lung tissue next to the tumor, collected at surgery. The chain joins TRBV5-4 to TRBJ1-1; D unclear. This TCR derives from a male donor with early-stage non-small cell lung cancer. The DNA for the CDR3 is TGTGCCAGCAGCTTAGAAGGGTTGGGTGAAGCTTTCTTT. This codes for CASSLEGLGEAFF.